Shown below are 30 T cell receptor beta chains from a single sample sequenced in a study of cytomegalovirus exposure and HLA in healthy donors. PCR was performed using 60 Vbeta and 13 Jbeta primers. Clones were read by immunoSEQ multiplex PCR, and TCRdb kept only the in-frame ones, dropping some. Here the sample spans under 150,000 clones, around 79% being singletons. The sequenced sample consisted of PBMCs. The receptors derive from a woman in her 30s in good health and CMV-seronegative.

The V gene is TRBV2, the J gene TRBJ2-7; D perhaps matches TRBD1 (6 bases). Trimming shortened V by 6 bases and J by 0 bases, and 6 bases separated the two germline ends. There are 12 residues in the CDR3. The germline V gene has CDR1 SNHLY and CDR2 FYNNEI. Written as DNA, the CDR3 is TGTGCCAGCAGGGACAGCTCCTACGAGCAGTACTTC. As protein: CASRDSSYEQYF.

The CDR3, as DNA: TGTGCCTGGAGTCCTTGGGGTCTTGTTGGAGGGGGCTACACCTTC. Amino acid sequence: CAWSPWGLVGGGYTF. V and J are TRBV30 and TRBJ1-2; D remains ambiguous. Trimming stripped 2 bases from V and 8 bases from J, with 21 bases between. The CDR3 loop spans 15 amino acids. Germline V gives CDR1 GTSNPN, CDR2 SVGIG (reference sequence).

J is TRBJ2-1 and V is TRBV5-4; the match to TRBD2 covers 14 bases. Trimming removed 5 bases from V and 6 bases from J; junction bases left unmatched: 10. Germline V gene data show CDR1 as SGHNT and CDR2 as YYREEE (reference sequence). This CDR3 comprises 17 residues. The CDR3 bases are TGTGCCAGCAGACCCCCCGGGACTAGCGGGGGACCCAATGAGCAGTTCTTC. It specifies CASRPPGTSGGPNEQFF.

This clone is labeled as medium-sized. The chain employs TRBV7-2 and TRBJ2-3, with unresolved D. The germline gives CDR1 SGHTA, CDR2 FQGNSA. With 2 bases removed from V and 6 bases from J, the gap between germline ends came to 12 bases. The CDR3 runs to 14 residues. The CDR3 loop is CASSLMGLGDTQYF. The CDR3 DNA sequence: TGTGCCAGCAGCTTAATGGGCCTTGGGGATACGCAGTATTTT.

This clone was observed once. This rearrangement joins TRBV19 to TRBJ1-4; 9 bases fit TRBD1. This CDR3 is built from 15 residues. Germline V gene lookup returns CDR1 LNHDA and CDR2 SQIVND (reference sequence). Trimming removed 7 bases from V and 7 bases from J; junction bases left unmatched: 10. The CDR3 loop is CASTPLGTGSEKLFF. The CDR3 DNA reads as TGTGCCAGTACCCCCCTGGGGACAGGGAGTGAAAAACTGTTTTTT.

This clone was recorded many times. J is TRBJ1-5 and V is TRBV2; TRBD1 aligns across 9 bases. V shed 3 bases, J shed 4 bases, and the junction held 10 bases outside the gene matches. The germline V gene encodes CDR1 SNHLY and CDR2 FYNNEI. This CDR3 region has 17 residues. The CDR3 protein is CASSEWGQGPTNQPQHF. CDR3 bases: TGTGCCAGCAGTGAGTGGGGACAGGGCCCCACAAATCAGCCCCAGCATTTT.

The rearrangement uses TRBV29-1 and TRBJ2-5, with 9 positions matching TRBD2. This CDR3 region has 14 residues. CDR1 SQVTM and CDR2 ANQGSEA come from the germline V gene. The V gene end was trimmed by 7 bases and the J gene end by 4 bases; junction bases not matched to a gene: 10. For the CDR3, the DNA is TGCAGCGCCCCCTCGGGACTAGCAAGAGAGACCCAGTACTTC. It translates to CSAPSGLARETQYF.

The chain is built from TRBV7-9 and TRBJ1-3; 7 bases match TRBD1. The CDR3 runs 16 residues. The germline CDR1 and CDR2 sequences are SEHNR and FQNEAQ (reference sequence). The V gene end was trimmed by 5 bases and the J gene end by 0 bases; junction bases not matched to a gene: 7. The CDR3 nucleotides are TGTGCCAGCAGCCCCTCAGGGGGTAGCTCTGGAAACACCATATATTTT. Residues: CASSPSGGSSGNTIYF.

The CDR3 loop reads CASSSGGGGGNQPQHF. CDR3 nucleotides: TGTGCCAGCAGCTCGGGGGGAGGGGGGGGCAATCAGCCCCAGCATTTT. The chain recombines TRBV5-4 with TRBJ1-5, with D possibly being TRBD1 (6 bases). The CDR3 is 16 amino acids. Germline loops: CDR1 SGHNT, CDR2 YYREEE (reference sequence). V was pared by 3 bases and J by 2 bases, with 15 bases between.

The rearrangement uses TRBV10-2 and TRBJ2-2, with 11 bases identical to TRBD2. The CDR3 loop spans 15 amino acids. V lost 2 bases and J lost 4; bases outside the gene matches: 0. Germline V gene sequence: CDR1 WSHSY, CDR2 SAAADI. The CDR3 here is CASSETSGGTGELFF. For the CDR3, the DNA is TGCGCCAGCAGTGAGACTAGCGGGGGCACCGGGGAGCTGTTTTTT.

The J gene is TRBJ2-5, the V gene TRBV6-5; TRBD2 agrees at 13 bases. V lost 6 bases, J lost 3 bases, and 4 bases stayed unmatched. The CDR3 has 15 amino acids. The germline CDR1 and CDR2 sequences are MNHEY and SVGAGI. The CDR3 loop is CASSSGTSGKETQYF. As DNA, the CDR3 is TGTGCCAGCAGCTCCGGGACTAGCGGGAAAGAGACCCAGTACTTC.

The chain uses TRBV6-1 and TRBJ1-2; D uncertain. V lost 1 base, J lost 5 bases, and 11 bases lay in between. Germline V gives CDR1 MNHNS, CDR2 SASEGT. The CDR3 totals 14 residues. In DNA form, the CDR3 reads TGTGCCAGCAGTGAAGGGCAGGTTATGTATGGCTACACCTTC. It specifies CASSEGQVMYGYTF.

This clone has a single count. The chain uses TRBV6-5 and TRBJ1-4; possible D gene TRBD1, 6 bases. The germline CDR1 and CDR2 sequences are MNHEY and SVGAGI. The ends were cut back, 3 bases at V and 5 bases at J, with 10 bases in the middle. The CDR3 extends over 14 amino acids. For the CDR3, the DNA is TGTGCCAGCAGTTATACAGGGTCCAATGAAAAACTGTTTTTT. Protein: CASSYTGSNEKLFF.

The CDR3 DNA follows: TGTGCCAGCAGTGCCCGGGAGAACACTGAAGCTTTCTTT. Encoded protein: CASSARENTEAFF. This rearrangement joins TRBV6-5 to TRBJ1-1, with unresolved D. V was shortened by 5 bases and J by 1 base, with 8 bases between the two germline ends. The length of the CDR3 is 13 residues. CDR1 MNHEY and CDR2 SVGAGI come from the germline V gene.

Written as DNA, the CDR3 is TGTGCCACCAGCAGCCGGTCGGGACAGGGAGCACGATATAGCAATCAGCCCCAGCATTTT. This translates into CATSSRSGQGARYSNQPQHF. This rearrangement joins TRBV15 to TRBJ1-5; 9 nucleotides align to TRBD1. The CDR3 has 20 residues. Germline-derived CDR1 and CDR2 are LNHNV and YYDKDF (reference sequence). Trimming at V came to 3 bases and at J to 0 bases, leaving 15 bases not matched to a gene.

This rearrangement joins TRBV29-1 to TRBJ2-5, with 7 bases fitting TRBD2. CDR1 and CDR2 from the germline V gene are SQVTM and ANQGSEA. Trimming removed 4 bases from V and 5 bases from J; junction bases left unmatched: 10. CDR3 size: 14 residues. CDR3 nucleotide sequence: TGCAGCGTTGGAGCGGGACTTCGGAAGGAGACCCAGTACTTC. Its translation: CSVGAGLRKETQYF.

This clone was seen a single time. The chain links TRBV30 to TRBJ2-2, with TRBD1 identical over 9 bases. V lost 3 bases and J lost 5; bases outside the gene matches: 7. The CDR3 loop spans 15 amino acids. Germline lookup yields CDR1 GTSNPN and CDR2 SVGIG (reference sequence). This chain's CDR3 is CAWSEGQGRTGELFF. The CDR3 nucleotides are TGTGCCTGGAGCGAGGGACAGGGAAGGACCGGGGAGCTGTTTTTT.

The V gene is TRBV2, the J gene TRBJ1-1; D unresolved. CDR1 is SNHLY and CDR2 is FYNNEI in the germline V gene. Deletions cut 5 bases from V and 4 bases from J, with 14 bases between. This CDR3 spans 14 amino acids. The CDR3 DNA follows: TGTGCCAGCAGTAGGGAGTCTGTAGGCACTGAAGCTTTCTTT. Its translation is CASSRESVGTEAFF.

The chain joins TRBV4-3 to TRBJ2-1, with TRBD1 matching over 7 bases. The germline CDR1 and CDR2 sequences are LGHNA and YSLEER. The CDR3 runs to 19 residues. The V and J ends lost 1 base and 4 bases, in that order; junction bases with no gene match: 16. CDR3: CASSQATPRPGQRYNEQFF. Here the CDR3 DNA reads TGCGCCAGCAGCCAAGCGACGCCACGACCGGGACAGAGATACAATGAGCAGTTCTTC.

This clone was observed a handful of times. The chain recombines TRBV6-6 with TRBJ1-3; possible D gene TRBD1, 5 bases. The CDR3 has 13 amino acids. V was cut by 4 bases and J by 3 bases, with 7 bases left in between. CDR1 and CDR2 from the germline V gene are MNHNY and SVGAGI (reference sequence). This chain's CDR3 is CASSLQVGNTIYF. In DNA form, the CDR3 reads TGTGCCAGCAGTTTACAGGTTGGAAACACCATATATTTT.

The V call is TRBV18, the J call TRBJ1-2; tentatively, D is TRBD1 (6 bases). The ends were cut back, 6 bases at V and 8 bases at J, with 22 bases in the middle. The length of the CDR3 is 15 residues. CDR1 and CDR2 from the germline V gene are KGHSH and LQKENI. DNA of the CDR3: TGTGCCAGCTCCCCTAGAGACGGGCACGACAGGGGCTACACCTTC. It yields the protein CASSPRDGHDRGYTF.

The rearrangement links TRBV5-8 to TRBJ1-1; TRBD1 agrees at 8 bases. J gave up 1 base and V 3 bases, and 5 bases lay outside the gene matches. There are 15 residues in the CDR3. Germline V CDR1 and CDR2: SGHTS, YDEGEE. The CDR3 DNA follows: TGTGCCAGCAGCTCCAGGGGGCTGGAGAACACTGAAGCTTTCTTT. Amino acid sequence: CASSSRGLENTEAFF.

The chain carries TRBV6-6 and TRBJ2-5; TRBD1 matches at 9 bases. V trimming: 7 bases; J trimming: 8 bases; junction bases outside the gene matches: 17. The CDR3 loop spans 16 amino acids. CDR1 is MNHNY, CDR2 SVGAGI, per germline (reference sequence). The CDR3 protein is CASNSYLTGQGDTQYF. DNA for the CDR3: TGTGCCAGCAACTCATACCTAACGGGACAGGGCGATACCCAGTACTTC.

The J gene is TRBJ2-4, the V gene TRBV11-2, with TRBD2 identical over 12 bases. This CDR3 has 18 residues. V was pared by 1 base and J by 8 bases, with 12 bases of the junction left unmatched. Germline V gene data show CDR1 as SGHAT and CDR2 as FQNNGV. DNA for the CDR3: TGTGCCAGCAGCTTAGCCCCCTGGGCTAGCGGGGGGGAGGACATTCAGTACTTC. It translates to CASSLAPWASGGEDIQYF.

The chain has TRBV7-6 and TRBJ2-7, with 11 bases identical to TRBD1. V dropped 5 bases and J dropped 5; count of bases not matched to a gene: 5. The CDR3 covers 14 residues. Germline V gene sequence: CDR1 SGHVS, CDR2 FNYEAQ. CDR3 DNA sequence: TGTGCCAGCAGCCGGACAGGGGGCTTCGACGAGCAGTACTTC. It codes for CASSRTGGFDEQYF.

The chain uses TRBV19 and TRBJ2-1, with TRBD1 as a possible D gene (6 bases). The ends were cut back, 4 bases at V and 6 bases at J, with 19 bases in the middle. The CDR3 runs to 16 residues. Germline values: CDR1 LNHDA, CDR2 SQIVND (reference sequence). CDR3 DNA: TGTGCCAGTAGTACCCGGACAGCCAGCCTTCCCAATGAGCAGTTCTTC. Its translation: CASSTRTASLPNEQFF.

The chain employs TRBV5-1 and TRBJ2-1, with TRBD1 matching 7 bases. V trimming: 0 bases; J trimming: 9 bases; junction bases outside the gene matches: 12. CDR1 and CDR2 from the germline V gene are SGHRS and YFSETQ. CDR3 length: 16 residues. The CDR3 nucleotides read TGCGCCAGCAGCTTGGTTGTGACAGGGAGTTATGGTGAGCAGTTCTTC. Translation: CASSLVVTGSYGEQFF.

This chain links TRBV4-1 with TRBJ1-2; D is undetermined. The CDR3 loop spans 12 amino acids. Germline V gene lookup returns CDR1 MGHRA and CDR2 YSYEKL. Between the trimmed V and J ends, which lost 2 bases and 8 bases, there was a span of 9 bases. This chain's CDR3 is CASSQPGSGYTF. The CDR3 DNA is TGCGCCAGCAGCCAACCAGGTTCCGGCTACACCTTC.

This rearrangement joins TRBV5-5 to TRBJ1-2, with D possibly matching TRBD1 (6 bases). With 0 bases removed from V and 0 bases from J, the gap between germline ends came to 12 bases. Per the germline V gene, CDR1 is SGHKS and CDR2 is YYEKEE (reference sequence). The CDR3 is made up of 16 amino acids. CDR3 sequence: CASSLAGAGANYGYTF. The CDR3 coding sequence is TGTGCCAGCAGCTTGGCAGGGGCCGGAGCTAACTATGGCTACACCTTC.

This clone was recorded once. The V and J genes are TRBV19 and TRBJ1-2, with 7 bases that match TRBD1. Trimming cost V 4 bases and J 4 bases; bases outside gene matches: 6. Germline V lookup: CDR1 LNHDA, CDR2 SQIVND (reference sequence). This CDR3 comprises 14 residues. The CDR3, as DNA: TGTGCCAGTAGTACGACAGGGACGAGCTATGGCTACACCTTC. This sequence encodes CASSTTGTSYGYTF.